Each of the 15 T cell receptor beta chains below was sequenced from the same sample in a study of neurological immune-mediated disorders. TCRdb re-analysed the 5' RACE reads in MiXCR, keeping a single row per CDR3 protein. Of tens of thousands of distinct CDR3 sequences listed, about 4.2% were seen once; the top ten hold approximately 1.2%. Sequenced: PBMCs. The source is a young man with multiple sclerosis.

This clonotype was seen ten or more times. The rearrangement joins TRBV7-6 to TRBJ1-3, with D uncertain. The CDR3 is 17 residues long. The ends were cut back, 1 base at V and 2 bases at J, with 15 bases in the middle. Germline V lookup: CDR1 SGHVS, CDR2 FNYEAQ. Here the CDR3 reads CASSLESFGRTGNTIYF. The CDR3 DNA follows: TGTGCCAGCAGCTTAGAATCCTTCGGGAGGACTGGAAACACCATATATTTT.

Ten or more counts support this clonotype. The V and J genes are TRBV9 and TRBJ2-7; TRBD1 matches at 11 bases. J gave up 2 bases and V 10 bases, and 5 bases lay outside the gene matches. The CDR3 loop spans 13 amino acids. Per germline, CDR1 SGDLS and CDR2 YYNGEE. The CDR3 DNA reads TGTGCCGGAAGGGGACAGGGGGCCTACGAGCAGTACTTC. Translation gives CAGRGQGAYEQYF.

This clonotype has more than one count but fewer than ten. The chain has TRBV20-1 and TRBJ2-5; D remains unclear. The CDR3 spans 12 residues. Germline CDR1 DFQATT, CDR2 SNEGSKA (reference sequence). V lost 2 bases to trimming and J lost 1 base, with 5 bases between them. CDR3 region: CSARYGQETQYF. The CDR3 bases are TGCAGTGCTAGATACGGCCAAGAGACCCAGTACTTC.

This clonotype was observed many times. The rearrangement joins TRBV4-1 to TRBJ1-1; the D is unclear. The CDR3 has 12 residues. Per germline, CDR1 MGHRA and CDR2 YSYEKL. V lost 2 bases and J 5 bases, leaving 6 bases between the germline ends. CDR3: CASSQSWTEAFF. The CDR3 DNA follows: TGCGCCAGCAGCCAATCGTGGACTGAAGCTTTCTTT.

Ten or more counts support this clonotype. V gene TRBV2 combines with J gene TRBJ2-2; TRBD2 is a possible D gene (5 bases). Germline V CDR1 and CDR2: SNHLY, FYNNEI. V was shortened by 2 bases and J by 4 bases, with 11 bases between the two germline ends. The CDR3 sequence is 15 residues long. CDR3 coding DNA: TGTGCCAGCAGTGAACTGGAGGTGGGCACCGGGGAGCTGTTTTTT. It encodes CASSELEVGTGELFF.

At least ten counts were recorded for this clonotype. The chain employs TRBV7-9 and TRBJ2-1; D is possibly TRBD2 (5 bases). Trimming took off 1 base at V and 0 bases at J, with 10 bases between the two ends. The CDR3 is 16 amino acids. Germline V lookup: CDR1 SEHNR, CDR2 FQNEAQ (reference sequence). The CDR3 protein is CASSLVVGSSYNEQFF. The CDR3 bases are TGTGCCAGCAGCTTAGTCGTTGGGAGCTCCTACAATGAGCAGTTCTTC.

This clonotype came up many times. The rearrangement joins TRBV5-1 to TRBJ2-7; the D is unclear. Germline assignment: CDR1 SGHRS and CDR2 YFSETQ. V lost 0 bases, J lost 2 bases, and 9 bases lay in between. There are 14 residues in the CDR3. CDR3 nucleotide sequence: TGCGCCAGCAGCTTGGCTGCTGAGACCTACGAGCAGTACTTC. The encoded protein is CASSLAAETYEQYF.

The sample holds many counts of this clonotype. The V and J genes are TRBV6-2 or TRBV6-3 and TRBJ2-7; TRBD2 aligns across 7 bases. This CDR3 spans 17 amino acids. The V segment lost 4 bases and the J segment 5 bases; nucleotides outside the gene matches: 17. Germline V gene data show CDR1 as MNHEY and CDR2 as SVGEGT. CDR3 in DNA: TGTGCCAGCAGTTCCCTACTGGGGAGGGGAGTTAACAACGAGCAGTACTTC. Amino acid sequence: CASSSLLGRGVNNEQYF.

This clonotype has at least ten counts. The chain couples TRBV29-1 to TRBJ2-2; D is possibly TRBD1 (6 bases). V was cut by 3 bases and J by 0 bases, with 8 bases left in between. Per the germline V gene, CDR1 is SQVTM and CDR2 is ANQGSEA. The CDR3 consists of 14 residues. The chain's CDR3 is CSVDKGANTGELFF. In DNA, the CDR3 is TGCAGCGTTGACAAGGGGGCGAACACCGGGGAGCTGTTTTTT.

This clonotype was seen at least ten times. The chain employs TRBV6-6 and TRBJ2-5; possibly TRBD1 or TRBD2 for D (5 bases each). This CDR3 spans 14 amino acids. V was trimmed by 8 bases and J by 2 bases, leaving 15 bases between them. Germline CDR1 MNHNY, CDR2 SVGAGI (reference sequence). In DNA, the CDR3 is TGTGCCAGCGGTCATTACGGGGCTCAAGAGACCCAGTACTTC. Residues: CASGHYGAQETQYF.

This clonotype was counted ten times or more. V gene TRBV12-3 or TRBV12-4 combines with J gene TRBJ2-5; no firm D call. This CDR3 has 11 residues. V was cut by 6 bases and J by 2 bases, with 4 bases left in between. This CDR3 is CASSIQETQYF. The CDR3, as DNA: TGTGCCAGCAGCATTCAAGAGACCCAGTACTTC.

This clonotype was seen at least ten times. The V gene is TRBV5-5, the J gene TRBJ1-2, with D unresolved. Germline CDR1 and CDR2: SGHKS and YYEKEE (reference sequence). CDR3 length equals 16 residues. V lost 4 bases and J lost 1, with 17 bases in between. CDR3 amino acids: CASSPLRQLSNYGYTF. The CDR3 nucleotides are TGTGCCAGCAGCCCGCTGCGGCAGCTTAGTAACTATGGCTACACCTTC.

This clonotype was counted many times. The chain carries TRBV5-1 and TRBJ2-7; D possibly corresponds to TRBD1 (6 bases). Trimming took 2 bases from V and 5 from J, leaving 14 bases between them. Germline values: CDR1 SGHRS, CDR2 YFSETQ. The CDR3 is 14 residues long. In DNA, the CDR3 is TGCGCCAGCAGCTTTCCCGGCAGGGGAAACGAGCAGTACTTC. This translates into CASSFPGRGNEQYF.

The genes are TRBV5-1 and TRBJ2-7; D gene ambiguous. V dropped 0 bases and J dropped 5 bases, with 3 bases sitting between them. The CDR3 consists of 11 residues. Germline loops: CDR1 SGHRS, CDR2 YFSETQ. The CDR3 nucleotides read TGCGCCAGCAGCTTGGTGAACGAGCAGTACTTC. Its protein product is CASSLVNEQYF.

This clonotype occurred a few times. This chain links TRBV3-1 with TRBJ1-5, with D unresolved. V was clipped by 0 bases and J by 5 bases, with 2 bases between them. Germline assignment: CDR1 LGHDT and CDR2 YNNKEL (reference sequence). CDR3 length: 12 amino acids. CDR3 protein: CASSQDHQPQHF. The DNA for the CDR3 is TGTGCCAGCAGCCAAGACCATCAGCCCCAGCATTTT.